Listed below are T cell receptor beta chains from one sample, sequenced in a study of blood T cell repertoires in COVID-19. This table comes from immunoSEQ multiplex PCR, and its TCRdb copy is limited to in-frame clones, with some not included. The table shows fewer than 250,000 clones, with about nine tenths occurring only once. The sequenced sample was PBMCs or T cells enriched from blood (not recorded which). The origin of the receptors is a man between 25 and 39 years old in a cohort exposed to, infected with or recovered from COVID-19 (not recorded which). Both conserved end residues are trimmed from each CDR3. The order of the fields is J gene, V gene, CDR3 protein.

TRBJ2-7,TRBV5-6,ASSLVAGWRYEQY
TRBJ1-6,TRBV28,ASSRDSPLH
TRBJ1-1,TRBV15,ATSPGVGREGEAF
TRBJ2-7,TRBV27,ASSLRTSGRILPYEQY
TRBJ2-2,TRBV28,ASTWTGGTTGELF
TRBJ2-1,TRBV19,ATRQGGNEQF
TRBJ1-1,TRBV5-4,ASSYGGTEAF
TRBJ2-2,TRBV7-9,ASSPYTGELF
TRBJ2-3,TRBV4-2,ASSPRLAGVSTDTQY
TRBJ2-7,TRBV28,ASSFSTGREQY
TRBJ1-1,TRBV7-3,ASSLMRSTEAF
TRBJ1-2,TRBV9,ASSVGGLEVLNYGYT
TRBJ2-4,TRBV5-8,ASSLGAAKNIQY
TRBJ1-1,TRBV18,ASSPGGASEAF
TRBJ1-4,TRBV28,ASSLPSIAGEKLF
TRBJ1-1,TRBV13,ASSASPSNEAF
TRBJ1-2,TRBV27,ASSGQGDFGYT
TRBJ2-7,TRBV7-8,ASSWDLILADPSVVDEQY
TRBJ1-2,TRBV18,ASSPDRGPLMGGYT
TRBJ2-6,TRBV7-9,ASSLGLHSGANVLT
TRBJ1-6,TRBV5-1,ASSLDGRNNSPLH
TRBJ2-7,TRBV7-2,ASSLSGTPYEQY
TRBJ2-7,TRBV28,ASKAGLSYEQY
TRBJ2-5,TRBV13,ASSPAPPGGGETQY
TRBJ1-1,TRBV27,ASSFRRLLAVNTEAF
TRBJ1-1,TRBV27,ASSLEGWNTEAF
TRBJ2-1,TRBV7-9,ASSLGGLAGFHRRLF
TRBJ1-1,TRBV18,ASSPAGAVGTEAF
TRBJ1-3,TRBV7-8,ASTAKGNTIY
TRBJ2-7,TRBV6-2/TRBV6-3,ASSWLAGTYEQY
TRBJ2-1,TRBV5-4,ASLEAGGLYNEQF
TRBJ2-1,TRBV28,ASSYTRDRVVNEQF
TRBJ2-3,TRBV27,ASSFRGDTQY
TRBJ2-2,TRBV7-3,ASSRGTSGFGAGELF
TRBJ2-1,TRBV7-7,ASSLDIQGAGDEQF
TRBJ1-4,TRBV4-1,ASTKTGTGYEKLF
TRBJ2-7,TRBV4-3,ASSQNRDTEQY
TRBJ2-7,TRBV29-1,SVEAGQGHEQY
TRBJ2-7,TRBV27,ASSTTGEKYEQY
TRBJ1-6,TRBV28,ASSPTTGRSSPLH
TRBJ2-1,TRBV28,ASHGQGPSFEQF
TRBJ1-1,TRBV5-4,ASSLRRERDTEAF
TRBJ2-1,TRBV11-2,ASSLSLAGFNEQF
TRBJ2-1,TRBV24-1,ATSDTGLAGGNEQF
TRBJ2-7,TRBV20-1,SARLVYEQY
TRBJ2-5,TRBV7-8,ASRPTSGRGETQY
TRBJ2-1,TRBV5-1,ASSHIGGAGSSYNEQF
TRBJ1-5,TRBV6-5,ASRYGTGNSNQPQH
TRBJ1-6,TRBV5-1,ASRPVDRGNSPLH
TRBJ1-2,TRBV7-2,ASTPNTGANYGYT
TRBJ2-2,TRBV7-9,ASRQRKGDTGELF
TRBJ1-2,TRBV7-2,ASSKDRNYGYT
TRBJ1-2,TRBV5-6,ASSLSAGDLNYGYT
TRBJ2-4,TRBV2,ASSEGTGGFAKNIQY